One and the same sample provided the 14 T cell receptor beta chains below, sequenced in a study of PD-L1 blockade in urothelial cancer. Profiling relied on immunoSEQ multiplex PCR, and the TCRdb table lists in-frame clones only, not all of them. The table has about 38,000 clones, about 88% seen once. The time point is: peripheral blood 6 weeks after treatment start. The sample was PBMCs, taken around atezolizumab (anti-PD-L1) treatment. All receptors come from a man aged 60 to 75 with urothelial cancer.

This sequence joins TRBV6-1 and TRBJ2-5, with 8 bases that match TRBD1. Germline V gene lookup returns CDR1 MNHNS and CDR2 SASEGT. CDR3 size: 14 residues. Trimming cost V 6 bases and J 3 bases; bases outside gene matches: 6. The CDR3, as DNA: TGTGCCAGCAGCCTTGACAGGGGCAAAGAGACCCAGTACTTC. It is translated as CASSLDRGKETQYF.

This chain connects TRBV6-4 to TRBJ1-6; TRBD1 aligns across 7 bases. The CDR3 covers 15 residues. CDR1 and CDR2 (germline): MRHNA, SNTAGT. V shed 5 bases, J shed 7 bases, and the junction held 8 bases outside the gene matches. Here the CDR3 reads CASSLRGNGNSPLHF. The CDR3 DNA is TGTGCCAGCAGTCTCAGGGGGAACGGGAATTCACCCCTCCACTTT.

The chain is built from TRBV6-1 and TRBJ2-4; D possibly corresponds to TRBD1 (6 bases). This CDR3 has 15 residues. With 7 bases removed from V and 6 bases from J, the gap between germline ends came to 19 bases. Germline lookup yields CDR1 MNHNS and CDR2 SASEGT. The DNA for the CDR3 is TGTGCCAGCATGAAACAGGGACAATTGGGAAACATTCAGTACTTC. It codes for CASMKQGQLGNIQYF.

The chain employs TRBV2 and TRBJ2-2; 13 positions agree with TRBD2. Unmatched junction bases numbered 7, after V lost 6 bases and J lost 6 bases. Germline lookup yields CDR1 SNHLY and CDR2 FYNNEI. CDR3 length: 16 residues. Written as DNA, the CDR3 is TGTGCCAGCAGAGGAGGACTAGCGGGAGTGTCCGGGGAGCTGTTTTTT. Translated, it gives CASRGGLAGVSGELFF.

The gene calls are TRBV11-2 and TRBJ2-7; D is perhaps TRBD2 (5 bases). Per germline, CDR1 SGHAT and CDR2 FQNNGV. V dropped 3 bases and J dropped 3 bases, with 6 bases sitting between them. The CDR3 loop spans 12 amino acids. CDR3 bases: TGTGCCAGCAGCTTGGGGAGCTACGAGCAGTACTTC. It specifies CASSLGSYEQYF.

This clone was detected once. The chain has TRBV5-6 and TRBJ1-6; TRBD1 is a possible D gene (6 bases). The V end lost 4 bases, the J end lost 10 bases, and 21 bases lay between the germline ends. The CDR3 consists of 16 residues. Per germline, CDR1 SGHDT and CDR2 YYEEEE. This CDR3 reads CASSRGNTGYNSPLHF. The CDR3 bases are TGTGCCAGCAGCCGTGGTAATACAGGGTACAACTCACCCCTCCACTTT.

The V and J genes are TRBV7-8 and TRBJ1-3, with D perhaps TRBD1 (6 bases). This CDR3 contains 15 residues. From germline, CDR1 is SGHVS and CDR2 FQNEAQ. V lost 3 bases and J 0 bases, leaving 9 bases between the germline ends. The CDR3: CASSFRTVSGNTIYF. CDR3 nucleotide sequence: TGTGCCAGCAGCTTTCGGACAGTCTCTGGAAACACCATATATTTT.

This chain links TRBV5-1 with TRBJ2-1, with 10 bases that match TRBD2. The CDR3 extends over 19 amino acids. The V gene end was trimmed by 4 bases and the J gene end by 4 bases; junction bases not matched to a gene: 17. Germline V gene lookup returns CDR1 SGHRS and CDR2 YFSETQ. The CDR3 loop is CASSQTGTSERVPYNEQFF. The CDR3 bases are TGCGCCAGCAGCCAAACCGGGACTAGCGAACGGGTTCCATACAATGAGCAGTTCTTC.

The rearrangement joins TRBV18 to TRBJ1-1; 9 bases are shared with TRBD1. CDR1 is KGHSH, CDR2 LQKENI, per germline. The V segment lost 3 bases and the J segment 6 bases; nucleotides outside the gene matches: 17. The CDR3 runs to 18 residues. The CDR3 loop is CASSPVIWTGVDGAEAFF. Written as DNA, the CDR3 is TGTGCCAGCTCACCGGTTATATGGACAGGGGTTGATGGGGCTGAAGCTTTCTTT.

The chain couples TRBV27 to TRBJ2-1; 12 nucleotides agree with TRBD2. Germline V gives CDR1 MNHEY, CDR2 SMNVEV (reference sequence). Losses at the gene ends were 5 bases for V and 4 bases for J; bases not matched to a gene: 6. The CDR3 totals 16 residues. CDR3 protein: CASSPMGLAGYNEQFF. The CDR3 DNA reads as TGTGCCAGCAGTCCCATGGGACTAGCGGGTTACAATGAGCAGTTCTTC.

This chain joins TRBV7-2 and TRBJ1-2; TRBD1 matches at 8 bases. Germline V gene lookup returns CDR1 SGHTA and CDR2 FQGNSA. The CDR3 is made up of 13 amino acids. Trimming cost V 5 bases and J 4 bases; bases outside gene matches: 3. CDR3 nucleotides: TGTGCCAGCAGCCCGGACAGGGCCTATGGCTACACCTTC. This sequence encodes CASSPDRAYGYTF.

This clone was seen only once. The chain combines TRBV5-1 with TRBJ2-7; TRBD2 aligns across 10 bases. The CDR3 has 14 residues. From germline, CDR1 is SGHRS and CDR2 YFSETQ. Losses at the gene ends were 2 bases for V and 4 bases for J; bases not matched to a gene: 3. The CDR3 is CASSLTSGKYEQYF. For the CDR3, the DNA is TGCGCCAGCAGCTTAACTAGCGGGAAGTACGAGCAGTACTTC.

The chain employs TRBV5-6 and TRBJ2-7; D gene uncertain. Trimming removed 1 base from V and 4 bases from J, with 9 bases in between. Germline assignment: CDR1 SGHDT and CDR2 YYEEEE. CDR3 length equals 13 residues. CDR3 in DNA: TGTGCCAGCAGCTTGTCGGTCATTTACGAGCAGTACTTC. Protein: CASSLSVIYEQYF. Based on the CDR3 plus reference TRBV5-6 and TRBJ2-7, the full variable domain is DAGVTQSPTHLIKTRGQQVTLRCSPKSGHDTVSWYQQALGQGPQFIFQYYEEEERQRGNFPDRFSGHQFPNYSSELNVNALLLGDSALYLCASSLSVIYEQYFGPGTRLTVT.

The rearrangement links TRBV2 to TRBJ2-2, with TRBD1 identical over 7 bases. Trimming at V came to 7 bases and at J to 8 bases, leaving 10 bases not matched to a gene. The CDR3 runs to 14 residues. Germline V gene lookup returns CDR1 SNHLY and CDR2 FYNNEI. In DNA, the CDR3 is TGTGCCAGCACTCCTCACAGGGGCCAAGGGGAGCTGTTTTTT. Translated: CASTPHRGQGELFF.